This T cell receptor beta chain is drawn from a study of blood T cell repertoires in COVID-19. Study overall: Collection of acute and convalescent COVID-19 samples took place in the United States, Italy and Spain. From T cells, B-cell-depleted T cells, or PBMCs came the material, which was cDNA or gDNA.

Germline V gene sequence: CDR1 LGHDT, CDR2 YNNKEL (reference sequence). J gave up 7 bases and V 0 bases, and 11 bases lay outside the gene matches. CDR3 length: 16 amino acids. As processed by the authors: Reference gene primer amplification gave estimated nucleated cell counts. The data were produced by immunoSEQ multiplex PCR, yet TCRdb's version contains in-frame clones alone and is incomplete. V, J and clone size derive from that table, while D and trimming were established from the DNA sequence. Among around 100,000 clones listed, roughly 84% were seen once. Sequencing was performed on peripheral blood. The chain has TRBV3-1 (or the pseudogene TRBV3-2) and TRBJ1-2; TRBD1 aligns across 7 bases. This TCR derives from a middle-aged man with acute or convalescent COVID-19. The CDR3 DNA reads TGTGCCAGCAGCCAAGATATGGGAGACAGGGTAGGTGGCTACACCTTC. It encodes CASSQDMGDRVGGYTF.